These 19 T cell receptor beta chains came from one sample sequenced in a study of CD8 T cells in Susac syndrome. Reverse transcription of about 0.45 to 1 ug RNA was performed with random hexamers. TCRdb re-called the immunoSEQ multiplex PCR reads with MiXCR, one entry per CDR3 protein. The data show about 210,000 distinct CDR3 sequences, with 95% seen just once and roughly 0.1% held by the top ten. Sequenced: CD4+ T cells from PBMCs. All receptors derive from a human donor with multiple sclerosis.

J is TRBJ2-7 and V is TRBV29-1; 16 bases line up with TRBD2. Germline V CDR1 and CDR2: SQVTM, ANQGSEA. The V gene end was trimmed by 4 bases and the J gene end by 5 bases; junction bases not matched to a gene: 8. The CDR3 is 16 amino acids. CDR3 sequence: CSVGGTSGRAYNEQYF. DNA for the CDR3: TGCAGCGTTGGAGGGACTAGCGGGAGGGCCTACAACGAGCAGTACTTC.

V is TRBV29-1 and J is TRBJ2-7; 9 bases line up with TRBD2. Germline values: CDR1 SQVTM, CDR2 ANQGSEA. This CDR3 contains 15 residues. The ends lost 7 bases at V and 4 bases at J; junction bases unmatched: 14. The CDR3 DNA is TGCAGCGCGAAGTGGGCTAGCGGGACCTTGTACGAGCAGTACTTC. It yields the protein CSAKWASGTLYEQYF.

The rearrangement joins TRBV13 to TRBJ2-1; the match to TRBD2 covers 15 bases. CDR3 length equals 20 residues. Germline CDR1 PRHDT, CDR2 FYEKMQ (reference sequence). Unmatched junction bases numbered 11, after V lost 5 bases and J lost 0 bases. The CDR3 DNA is TGTGCCAGCAGCCCACCCCCCGGGACTAGCGGGAGGATCTCCTACAATGAGCAGTTCTTC. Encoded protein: CASSPPPGTSGRISYNEQFF.

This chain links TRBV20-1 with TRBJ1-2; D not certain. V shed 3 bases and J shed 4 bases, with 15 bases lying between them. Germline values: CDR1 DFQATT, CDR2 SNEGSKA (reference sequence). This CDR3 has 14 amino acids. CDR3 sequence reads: CSARKPGYGYGYTF. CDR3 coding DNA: TGCAGTGCTAGGAAGCCAGGTTACGGCTATGGCTACACCTTC.

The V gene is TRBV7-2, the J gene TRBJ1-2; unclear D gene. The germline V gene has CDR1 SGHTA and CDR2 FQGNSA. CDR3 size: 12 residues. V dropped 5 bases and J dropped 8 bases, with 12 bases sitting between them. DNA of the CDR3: TGTGCCAGCAGCCTGGACCGCTGGGGCTACACCTTC. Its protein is CASSLDRWGYTF.

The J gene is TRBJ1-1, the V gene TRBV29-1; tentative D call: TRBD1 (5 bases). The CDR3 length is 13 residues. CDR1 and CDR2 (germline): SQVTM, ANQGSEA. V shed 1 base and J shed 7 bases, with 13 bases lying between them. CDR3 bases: TGCAGCGTTGAAGTAGGGACGGCGGGTGAAGCTTTCTTT. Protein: CSVEVGTAGEAFF.

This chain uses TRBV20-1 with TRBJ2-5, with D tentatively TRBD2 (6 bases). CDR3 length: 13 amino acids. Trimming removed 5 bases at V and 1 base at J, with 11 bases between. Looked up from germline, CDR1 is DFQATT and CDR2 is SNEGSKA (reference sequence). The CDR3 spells CSAGGVAQETQYF. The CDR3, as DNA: TGCAGTGCTGGAGGGGTGGCCCAAGAGACCCAGTACTTC.

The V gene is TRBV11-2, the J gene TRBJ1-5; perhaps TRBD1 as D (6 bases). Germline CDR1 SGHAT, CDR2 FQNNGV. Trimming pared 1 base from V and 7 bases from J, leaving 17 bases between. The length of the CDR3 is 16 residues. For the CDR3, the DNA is TGTGCCAGCAGCTTAGGTCGGCAGGGGCTGGGGCAGCCCCAGCATTTT. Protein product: CASSLGRQGLGQPQHF.

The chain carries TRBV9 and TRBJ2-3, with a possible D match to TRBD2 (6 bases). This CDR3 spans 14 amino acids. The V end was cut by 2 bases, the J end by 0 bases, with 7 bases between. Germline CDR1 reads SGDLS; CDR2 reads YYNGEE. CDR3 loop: CASSVSGSTDTQYF. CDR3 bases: TGTGCCAGCAGCGTCAGCGGGAGCACAGATACGCAGTATTTT.

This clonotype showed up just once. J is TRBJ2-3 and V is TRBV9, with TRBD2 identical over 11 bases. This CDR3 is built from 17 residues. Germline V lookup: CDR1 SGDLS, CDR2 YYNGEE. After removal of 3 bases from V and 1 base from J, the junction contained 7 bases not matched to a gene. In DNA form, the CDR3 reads TGTGCCAGCAGCGGACCGACTAGCGGGGCGGGCACAGATACGCAGTATTTT. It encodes CASSGPTSGAGTDTQYF.

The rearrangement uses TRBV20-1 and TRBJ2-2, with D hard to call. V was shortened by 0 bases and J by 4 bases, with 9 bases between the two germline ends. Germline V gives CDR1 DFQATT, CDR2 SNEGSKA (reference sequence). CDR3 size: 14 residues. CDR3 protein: CSARDRQLTGELFF. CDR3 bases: TGCAGTGCTAGAGATCGACAACTCACCGGGGAGCTGTTTTTT.

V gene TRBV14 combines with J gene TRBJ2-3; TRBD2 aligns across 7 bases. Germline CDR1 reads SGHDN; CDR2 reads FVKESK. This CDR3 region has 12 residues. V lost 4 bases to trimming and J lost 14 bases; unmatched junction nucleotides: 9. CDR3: CASSRDAGVAYF. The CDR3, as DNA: TGTGCCAGCAGCCGCGACGCGGGAGTGGCGTATTTT.

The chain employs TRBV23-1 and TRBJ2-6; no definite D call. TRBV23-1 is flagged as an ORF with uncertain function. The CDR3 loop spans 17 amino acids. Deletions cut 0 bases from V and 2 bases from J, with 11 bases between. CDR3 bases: TGCGCCAGCAGTCAATCGAATCGTCTGGCTGGGGCCAACGTCCTGACTTTC. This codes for CASSQSNRLAGANVLTF.

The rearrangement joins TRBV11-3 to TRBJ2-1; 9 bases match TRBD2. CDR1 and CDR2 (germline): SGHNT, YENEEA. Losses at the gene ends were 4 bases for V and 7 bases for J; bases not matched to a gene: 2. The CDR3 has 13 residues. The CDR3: CASSYGLANEQFF. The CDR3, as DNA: TGTGCCAGCAGCTACGGACTAGCGAATGAGCAGTTCTTC.

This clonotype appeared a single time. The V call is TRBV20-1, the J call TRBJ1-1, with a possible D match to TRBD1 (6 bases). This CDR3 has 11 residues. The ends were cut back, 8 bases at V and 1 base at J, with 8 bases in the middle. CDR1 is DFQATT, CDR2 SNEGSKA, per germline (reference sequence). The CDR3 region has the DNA TGCAGTCCGGGACAGAACACTGAAGCTTTCTTT. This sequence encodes CSPGQNTEAFF.

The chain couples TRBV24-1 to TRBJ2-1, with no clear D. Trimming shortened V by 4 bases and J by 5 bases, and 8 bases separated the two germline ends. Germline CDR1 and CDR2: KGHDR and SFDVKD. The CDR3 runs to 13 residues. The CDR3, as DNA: TGTGCCACCAGTGACCCCTTTAACAATGAGCAGTTCTTC. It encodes CATSDPFNNEQFF.

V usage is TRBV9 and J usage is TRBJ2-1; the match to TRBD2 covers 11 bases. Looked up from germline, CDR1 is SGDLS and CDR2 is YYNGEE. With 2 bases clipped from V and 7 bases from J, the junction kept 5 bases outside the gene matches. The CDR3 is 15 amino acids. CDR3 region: CASSVLAGGPNEQFF. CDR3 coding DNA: TGTGCCAGCAGCGTGCTAGCGGGGGGCCCTAATGAGCAGTTCTTC.

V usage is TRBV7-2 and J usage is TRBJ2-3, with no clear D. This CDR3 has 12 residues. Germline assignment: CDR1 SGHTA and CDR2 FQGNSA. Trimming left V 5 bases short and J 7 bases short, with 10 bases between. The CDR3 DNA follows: TGTGCCAGCAGCACCACTCGCTATACGCAGTATTTT. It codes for CASSTTRYTQYF.

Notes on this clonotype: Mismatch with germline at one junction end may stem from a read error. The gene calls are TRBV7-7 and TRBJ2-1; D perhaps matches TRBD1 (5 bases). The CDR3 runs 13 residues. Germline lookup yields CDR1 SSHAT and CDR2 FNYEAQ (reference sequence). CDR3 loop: CASSDGRGNEQFF. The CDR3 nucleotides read TGTGCTAGCAGCGACGGAAGGGGCAATGAGCAGTTCTTC.